A selection of T cell receptor beta chains follows, all from one sample in a study of cytomegalovirus exposure and HLA in healthy donors. Data came from immunoSEQ multiplex PCR; TCRdb stores just in-frame clones and leaves some out. This table holds about 160,000 clones, around 81% found once. Source material: PBMCs. The receptors derive from a woman in her thirties or forties in good health and CMV-seronegative. The CDR3 runs from the conserved cysteine through the conserved F or W.

>TRBV6-5
CASSFRTGRTEAFF
>TRBV7-9
CASSPGGGANQPQHF
>TRBV7-9
CASSQQGLNTEAFF
>TRBV19
CASSTSQGANTEAFF
>TRBV7-8
CASSLGDRADNYGYTF
>TRBV5-4
CASSSRDSKNTGELFF
>TRBV2
CASSENQPLQETQYF
>TRBV5-1
CASSLGGQVEKLFF
>TRBV15
CATSRGQLYEQYF
>TRBV5-1
CASSWEDPTYEQYF
>TRBV19
CASSKGTSGDMGSYEQYF
>TRBV30
CAWREAGFPGYTF
>TRBV6-5
CASSRAPGQAAELFF
>TRBV5-1
CASSLGTSPGTGELFF
>TRBV29-1
CSVALGGTEAFF
>TRBV19
CASSQQGGSYNEQFF
>TRBV29-1
CSVRGGGTNYGYTF
>TRBV25-1
CASSIEGAHYGYTF
>TRBV6-1
CASSEAGQGRNQPQHF
>TRBV5-1
CASSSSQARDQETQYF
>TRBV27
CASSPFRYGTSVDNEQFF
>TRBV2
CASSGQGKAEQFF
>TRBV10-3
CAIRTSGDEQYF
>TRBV7-7
CASSLAQTDTQYF
>TRBV5-6
CASSLRPGVEEQYF
>TRBV19
CASTIGSGRRQFF
>TRBV6-5
CASRRQVQETQYF
>TRBV30
CAWMGRSGTQYF
>TRBV29-1
CSVIAESTDTQYF
>TRBV19
CASSQGLNQPQHF
>TRBV7-9
CASSPGTGGPNTEAFF
>TRBV13
CASSSLGGRNEKLFF
>TRBV28
CASWGPSGVYEQYF
>TRBV19
CASSTDRGLDTEAFF
>TRBV5-1
CASSRGQGASEQFF
>TRBV29-1
CSSSGTGSYEQYF
>TRBV6-5
CASSSHGRAFF
>TRBV9
CASSVGVGTDTQYF
>TRBV7-3
CASSLGARGGETQYF
>TRBV11-3
CASPGQGPLNTEAFF
>TRBV10-3
CAISRDNSNQPQHF
>TRBV19
CASSRRSEDTQYF
>TRBV5-4
CASSTRREARTDTQYF
>TRBV30
CARRESTDTQYF
>TRBV12-5
CASGSQGFQPQHF
>TRBV9
CASSPAGGGREAFF
>TRBV2
CASSSTDTQYF
>TRBV5-6
CASGLDRGHGYTF
>TRBV5-4
CASSGDRGQGETQYF
>TRBV25-1
CASSEFKGQGGEQYF